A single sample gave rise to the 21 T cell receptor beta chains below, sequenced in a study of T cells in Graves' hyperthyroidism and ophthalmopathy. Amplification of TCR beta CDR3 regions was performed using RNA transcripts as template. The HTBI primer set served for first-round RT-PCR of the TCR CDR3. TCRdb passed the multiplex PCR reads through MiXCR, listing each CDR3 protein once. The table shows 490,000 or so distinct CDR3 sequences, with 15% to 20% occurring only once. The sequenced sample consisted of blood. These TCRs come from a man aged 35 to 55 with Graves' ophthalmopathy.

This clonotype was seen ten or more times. The CDR3 coding sequence is TGTGCCAGCACTCAGCAGGGGCCCGGAAACACCATATATTTT. Translation gives CASTQQGPGNTIYF. The chain joins TRBV3-1 to TRBJ1-3; TRBD1 is a possible D gene (6 bases). V lost 7 bases and J 4 bases, leaving 14 bases between the germline ends. Germline CDR1 LGHDT, CDR2 YNNKEL (reference sequence). The CDR3 runs to 14 residues.

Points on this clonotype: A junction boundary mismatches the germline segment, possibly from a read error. CDR3 protein: CTSSLTLDTQYF. The CDR3 bases are TGTACCAGCAGTCTGACTCTGGACACCCAGTACTTC. V is TRBV28 and J is TRBJ2-5; no firm D call. Looked up from germline, CDR1 is MDHEN and CDR2 is SYDVKM. The CDR3 sequence is 12 residues long.

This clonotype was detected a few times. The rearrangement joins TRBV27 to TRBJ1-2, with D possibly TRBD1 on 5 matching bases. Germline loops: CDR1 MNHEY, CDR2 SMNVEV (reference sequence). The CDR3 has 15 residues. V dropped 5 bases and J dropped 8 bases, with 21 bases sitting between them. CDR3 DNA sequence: TGTGCCAGCAGTCCCCAAAACCACAAAGGGGACGGCTACACCTTC. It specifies CASSPQNHKGDGYTF.

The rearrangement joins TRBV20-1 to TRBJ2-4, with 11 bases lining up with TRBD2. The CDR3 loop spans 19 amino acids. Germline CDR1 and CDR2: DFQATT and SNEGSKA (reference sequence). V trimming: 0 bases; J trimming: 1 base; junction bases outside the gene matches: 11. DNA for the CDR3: TGCAGTGCTAGAGACGACCTTAGCGGGAGGGCCGGGGCCAAAAACATTCAGTACTTC. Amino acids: CSARDDLSGRAGAKNIQYF.

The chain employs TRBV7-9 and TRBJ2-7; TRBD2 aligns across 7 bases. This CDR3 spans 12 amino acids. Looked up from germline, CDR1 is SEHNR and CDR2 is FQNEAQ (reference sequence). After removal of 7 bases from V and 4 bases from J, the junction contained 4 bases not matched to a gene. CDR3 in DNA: TGTGCCAGCACGACGGGGGGATACGAGCAGTACTTC. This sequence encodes CASTTGGYEQYF.

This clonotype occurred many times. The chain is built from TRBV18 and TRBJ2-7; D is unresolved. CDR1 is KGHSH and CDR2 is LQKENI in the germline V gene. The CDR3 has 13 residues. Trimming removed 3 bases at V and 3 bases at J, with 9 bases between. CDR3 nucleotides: TGTGCCAGCTCACCTCGAAAGGACTACGAGCAGTACTTC. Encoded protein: CASSPRKDYEQYF.

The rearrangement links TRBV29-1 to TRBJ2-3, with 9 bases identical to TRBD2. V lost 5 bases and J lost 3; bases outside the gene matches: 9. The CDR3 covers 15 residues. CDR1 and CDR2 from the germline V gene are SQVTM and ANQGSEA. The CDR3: CSVRREGGLTDTQYF. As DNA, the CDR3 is TGCAGCGTTCGGCGGGAGGGTGGGTTGACAGATACGCAGTATTTT.

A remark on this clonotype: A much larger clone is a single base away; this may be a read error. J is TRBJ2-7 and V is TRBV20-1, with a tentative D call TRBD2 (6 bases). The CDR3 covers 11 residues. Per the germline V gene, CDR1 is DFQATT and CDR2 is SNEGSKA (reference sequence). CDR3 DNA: TGCAATGCCGGGGGTTCTAGGGAGCAGTACTTC. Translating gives CNAGGSREQYF.

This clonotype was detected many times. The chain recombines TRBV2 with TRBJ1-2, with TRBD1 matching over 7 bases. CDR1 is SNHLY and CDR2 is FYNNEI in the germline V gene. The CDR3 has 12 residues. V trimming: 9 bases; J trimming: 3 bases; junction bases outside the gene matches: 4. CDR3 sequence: CASSTGYYGYTF. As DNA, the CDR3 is TGTGCCAGTTCGACAGGGTACTATGGCTACACCTTC. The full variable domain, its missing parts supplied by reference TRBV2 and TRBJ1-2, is EPEVTQTPSHQVTQMGQEVILRCVPISNHLYFYWYRQILGQKVEFLVSFYNNEISEKSEIFDDQFSVERPDGSNFTLKIRSTKLEDSAMYFCASSTGYYGYTFGSGTRLTVV.

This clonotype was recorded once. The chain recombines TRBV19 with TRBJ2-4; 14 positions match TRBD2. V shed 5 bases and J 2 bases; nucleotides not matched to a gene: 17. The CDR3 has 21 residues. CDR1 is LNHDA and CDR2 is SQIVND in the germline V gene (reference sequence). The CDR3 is CASSPQTSGRANTGTKNIQYF. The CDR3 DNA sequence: TGTGCCAGTAGTCCTCAGACTAGCGGGAGGGCAAACACCGGGACCAAAAACATTCAGTACTTC.

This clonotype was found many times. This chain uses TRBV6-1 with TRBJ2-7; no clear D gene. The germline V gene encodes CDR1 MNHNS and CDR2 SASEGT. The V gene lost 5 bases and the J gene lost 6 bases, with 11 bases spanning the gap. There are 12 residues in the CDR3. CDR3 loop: CASSTVWAEQYF. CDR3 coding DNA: TGTGCCAGCAGTACAGTATGGGCCGAGCAGTACTTC.

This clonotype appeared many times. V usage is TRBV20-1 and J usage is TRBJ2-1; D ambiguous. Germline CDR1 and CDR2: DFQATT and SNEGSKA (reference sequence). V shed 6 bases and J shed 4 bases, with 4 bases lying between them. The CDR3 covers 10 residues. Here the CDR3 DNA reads TGCAGTGCACAATACAATGAGCAGTTCTTC. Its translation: CSAQYNEQFF.

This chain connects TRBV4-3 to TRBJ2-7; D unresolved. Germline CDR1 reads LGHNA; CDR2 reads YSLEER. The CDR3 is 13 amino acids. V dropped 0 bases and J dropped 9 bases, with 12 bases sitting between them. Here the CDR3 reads CASSQDPAGRQYF. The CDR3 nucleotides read TGCGCCAGCAGCCAAGATCCGGCAGGCCGGCAGTACTTC.

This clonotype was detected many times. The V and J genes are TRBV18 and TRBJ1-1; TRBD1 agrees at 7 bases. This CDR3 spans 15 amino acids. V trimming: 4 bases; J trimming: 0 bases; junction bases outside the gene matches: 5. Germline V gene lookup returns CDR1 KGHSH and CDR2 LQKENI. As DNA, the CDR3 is TGTGCCAGCTCACTTAGGGACAGAATGAACACTGAAGCTTTCTTT. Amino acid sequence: CASSLRDRMNTEAFF.

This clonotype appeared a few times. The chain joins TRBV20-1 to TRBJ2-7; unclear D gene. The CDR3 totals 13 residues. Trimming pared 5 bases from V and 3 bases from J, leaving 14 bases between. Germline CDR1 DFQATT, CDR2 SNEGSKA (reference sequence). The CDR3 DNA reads TGCAGTGCTCTCCACAGCGTCAACTACGAGCAGTACTTC. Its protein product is CSALHSVNYEQYF.

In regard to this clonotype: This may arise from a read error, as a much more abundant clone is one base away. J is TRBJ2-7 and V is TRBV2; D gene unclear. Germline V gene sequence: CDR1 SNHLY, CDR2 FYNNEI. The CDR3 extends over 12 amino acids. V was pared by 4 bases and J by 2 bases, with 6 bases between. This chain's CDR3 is CASSVGAYEQYF. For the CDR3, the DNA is TGTGCCAGCAGTGTCGGAGCCTACGAGCAGTACTTC.

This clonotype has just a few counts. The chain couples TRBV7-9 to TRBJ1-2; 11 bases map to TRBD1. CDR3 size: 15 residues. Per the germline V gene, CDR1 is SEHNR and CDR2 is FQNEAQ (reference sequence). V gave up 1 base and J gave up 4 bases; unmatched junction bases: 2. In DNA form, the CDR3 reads TGTGCCAGCAGCTTAGGGACAGGGGGCACCTATGGCTACACCTTC. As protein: CASSLGTGGTYGYTF.

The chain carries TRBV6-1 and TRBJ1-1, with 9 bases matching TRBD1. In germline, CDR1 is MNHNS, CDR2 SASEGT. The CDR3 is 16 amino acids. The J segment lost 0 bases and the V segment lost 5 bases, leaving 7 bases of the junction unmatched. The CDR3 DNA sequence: TGTGCCAGCAGTTGGGACAGGGACGTCATGAACACTGAAGCTTTCTTT. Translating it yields CASSWDRDVMNTEAFF.

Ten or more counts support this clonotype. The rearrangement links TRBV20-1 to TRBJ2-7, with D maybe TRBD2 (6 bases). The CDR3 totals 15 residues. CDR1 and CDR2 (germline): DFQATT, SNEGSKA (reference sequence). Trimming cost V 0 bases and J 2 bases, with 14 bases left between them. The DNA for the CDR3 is TGCAGTGCTAGAGACGGGGGACCTATAGCCTACGAGCAGTACTTC. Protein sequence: CSARDGGPIAYEQYF.

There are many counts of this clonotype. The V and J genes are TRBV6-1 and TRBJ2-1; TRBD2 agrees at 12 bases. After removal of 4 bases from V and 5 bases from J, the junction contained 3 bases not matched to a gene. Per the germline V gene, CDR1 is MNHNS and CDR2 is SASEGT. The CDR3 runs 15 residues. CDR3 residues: CASSVRLAGDNEQFF. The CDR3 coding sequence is TGTGCCAGCAGTGTTCGACTAGCGGGGGACAATGAGCAGTTCTTC.

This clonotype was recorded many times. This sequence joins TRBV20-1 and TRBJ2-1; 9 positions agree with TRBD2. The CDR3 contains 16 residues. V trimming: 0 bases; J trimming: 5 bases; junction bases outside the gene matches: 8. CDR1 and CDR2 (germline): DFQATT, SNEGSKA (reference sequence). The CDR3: CSARDRASGVNNEQFF. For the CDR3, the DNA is TGCAGTGCTAGAGATAGGGCTAGCGGGGTTAACAATGAGCAGTTCTTC.